The source of this T cell receptor beta chain is a study of early T cells in non-severe SARS-CoV-2 infection. General study results and limits: CD4 and private specificities were missed by VDJdb matching, which favored anti-spike CD8 responses.

Separate cDNA molecules each had unique molecular identifiers attached to them. In TCRdb, the 5' RACE reads were re-called with MiXCR into one record per CDR3 protein. The sample has about 40,000 distinct CDR3 sequences; roughly 6% are singletons. This clonotype was seen at least ten times. Its antigen is unidentified. The V and J ends lost 0 bases and 6 bases respectively, with 15 bases between them. Germline V gene lookup returns CDR1 SGHRS and CDR2 YFSETQ. The CDR3 has 16 residues. Sequenced here: whole blood, sampled at baseline. The J gene is TRBJ2-2, the V gene TRBV5-1, with a possible D match to TRBD1 (5 bases). The clonotype comes from an adult who was a healthcare worker with PCR-confirmed SARS-CoV-2 infection or an uninfected control (not recorded which). The CDR3 region is CASSLVVREGAGELFF. CDR3 nucleotides: TGCGCCAGCAGCTTGGTGGTCAGGGAAGGAGCCGGGGAGCTGTTTTTT.